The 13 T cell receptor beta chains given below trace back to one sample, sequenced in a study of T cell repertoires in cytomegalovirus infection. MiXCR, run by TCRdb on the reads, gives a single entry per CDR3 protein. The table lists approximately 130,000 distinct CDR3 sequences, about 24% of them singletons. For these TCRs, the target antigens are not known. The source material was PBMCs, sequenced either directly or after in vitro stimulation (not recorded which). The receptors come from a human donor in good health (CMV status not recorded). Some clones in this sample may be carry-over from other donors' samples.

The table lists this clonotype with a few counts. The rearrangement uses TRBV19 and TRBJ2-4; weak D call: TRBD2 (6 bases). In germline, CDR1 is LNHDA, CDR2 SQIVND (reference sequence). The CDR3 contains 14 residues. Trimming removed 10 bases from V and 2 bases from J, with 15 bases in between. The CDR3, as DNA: TGTGCCACCCGGAGGGTCGGGACCAAAAACATTCAGTACTTC. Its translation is CATRRVGTKNIQYF.

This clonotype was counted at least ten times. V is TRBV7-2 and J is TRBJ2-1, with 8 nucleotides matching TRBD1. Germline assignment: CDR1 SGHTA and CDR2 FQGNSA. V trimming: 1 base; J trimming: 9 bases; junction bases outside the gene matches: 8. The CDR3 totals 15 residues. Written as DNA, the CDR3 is TGTGCCAGCAGCTTAGTAGTCAGGGGGCAAGGTGAGCAGTTCTTC. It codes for CASSLVVRGQGEQFF. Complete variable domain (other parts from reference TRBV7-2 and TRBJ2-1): GAGVSQSPSNKVTEKGKDVELRCDPISGHTALYWYRQSLGQGLEFLIYFQGNSAPDKSGLPSDRFSAERTGGSVSTLTIQRTQQEDSAVYLCASSLVVRGQGEQFFGPGTRLTVL.

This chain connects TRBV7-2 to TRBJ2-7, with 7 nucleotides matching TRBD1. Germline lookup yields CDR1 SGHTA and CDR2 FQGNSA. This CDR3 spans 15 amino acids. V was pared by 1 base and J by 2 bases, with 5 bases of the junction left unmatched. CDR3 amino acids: CASSLEGTEAYEQYF. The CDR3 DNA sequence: TGTGCCAGCAGCTTAGAGGGGACAGAAGCCTACGAGCAGTACTTC.

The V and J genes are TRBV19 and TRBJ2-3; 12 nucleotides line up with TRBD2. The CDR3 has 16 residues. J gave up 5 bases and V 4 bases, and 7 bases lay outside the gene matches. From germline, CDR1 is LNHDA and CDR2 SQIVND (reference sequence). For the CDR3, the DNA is TGTGCCAGTAGTACCCGACTAGCGGGAGCTCAAGATACGCAGTATTTT. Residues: CASSTRLAGAQDTQYF.

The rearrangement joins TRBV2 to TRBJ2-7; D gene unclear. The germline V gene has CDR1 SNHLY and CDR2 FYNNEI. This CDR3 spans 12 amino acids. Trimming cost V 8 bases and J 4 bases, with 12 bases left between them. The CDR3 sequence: CASGVILYEQYV. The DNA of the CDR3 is TGTGCCAGCGGGGTCATACTGTACGAGCAGTACGTC.

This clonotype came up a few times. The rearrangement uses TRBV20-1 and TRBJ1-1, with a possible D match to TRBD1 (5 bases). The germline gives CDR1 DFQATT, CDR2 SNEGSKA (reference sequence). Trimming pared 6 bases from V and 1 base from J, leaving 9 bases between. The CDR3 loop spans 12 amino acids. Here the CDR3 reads CSARDGNTEAFF. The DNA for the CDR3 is TGCAGTGCGAGGGACGGGAACACTGAAGCTTTCTTT.

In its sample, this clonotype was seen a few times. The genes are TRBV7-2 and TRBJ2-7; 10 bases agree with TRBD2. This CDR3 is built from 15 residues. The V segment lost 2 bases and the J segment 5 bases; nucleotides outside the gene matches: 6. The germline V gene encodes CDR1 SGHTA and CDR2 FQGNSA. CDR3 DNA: TGTGCCAGCAGCTTATCAGCGGGGGGGCCAAACGAGCAGTACTTC. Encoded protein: CASSLSAGGPNEQYF.

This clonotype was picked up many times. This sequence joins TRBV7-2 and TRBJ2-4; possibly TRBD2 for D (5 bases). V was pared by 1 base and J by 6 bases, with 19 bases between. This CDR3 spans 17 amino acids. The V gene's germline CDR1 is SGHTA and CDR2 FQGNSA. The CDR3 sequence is CASSLVVAFPRGNIQYF. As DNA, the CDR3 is TGTGCCAGCAGCTTAGTGGTAGCTTTCCCCCGGGGAAACATTCAGTACTTC.

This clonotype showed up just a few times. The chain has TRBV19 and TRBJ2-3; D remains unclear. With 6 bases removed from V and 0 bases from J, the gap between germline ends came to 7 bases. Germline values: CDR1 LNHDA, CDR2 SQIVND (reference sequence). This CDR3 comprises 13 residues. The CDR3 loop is CASRGSSTDTQYF. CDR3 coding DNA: TGTGCCAGTAGGGGTTCTAGCACAGATACGCAGTATTTT.

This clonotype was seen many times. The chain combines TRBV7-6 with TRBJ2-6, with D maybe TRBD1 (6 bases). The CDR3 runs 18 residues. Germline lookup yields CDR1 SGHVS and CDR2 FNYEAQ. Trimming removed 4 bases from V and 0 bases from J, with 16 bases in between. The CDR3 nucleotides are TGTGCCAGCAGCTCTCCGGACAGTCCCGGCTCTGGGGCCAACGTCCTGACTTTC. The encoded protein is CASSSPDSPGSGANVLTF.

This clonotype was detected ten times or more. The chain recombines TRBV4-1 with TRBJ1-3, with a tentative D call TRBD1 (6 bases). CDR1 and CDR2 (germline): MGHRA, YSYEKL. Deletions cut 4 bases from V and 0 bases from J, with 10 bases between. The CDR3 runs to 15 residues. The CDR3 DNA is TGCGCCAGCAGCCTTGGACAGAACTCTGGAAACACCATATATTTT. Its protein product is CASSLGQNSGNTIYF.

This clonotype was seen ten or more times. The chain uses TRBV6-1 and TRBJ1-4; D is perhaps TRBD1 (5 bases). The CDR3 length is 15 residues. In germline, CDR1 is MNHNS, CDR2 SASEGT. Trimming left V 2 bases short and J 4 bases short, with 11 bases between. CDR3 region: CASSELTGFNEKLFF. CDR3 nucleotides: TGTGCCAGCAGTGAACTTACAGGTTTTAATGAAAAACTGTTTTTT.

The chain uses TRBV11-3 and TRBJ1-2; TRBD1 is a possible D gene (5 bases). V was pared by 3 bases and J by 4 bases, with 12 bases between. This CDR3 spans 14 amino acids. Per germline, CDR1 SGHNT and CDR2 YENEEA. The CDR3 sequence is CASSLGVRSYGYTF. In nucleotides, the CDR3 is TGTGCCAGCAGCTTGGGGGTCCGGAGCTATGGCTACACCTTC. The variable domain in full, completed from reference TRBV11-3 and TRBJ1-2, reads EAGVVQSPRYKIIEKKQPVAFWCNPISGHNTLYWYLQNLGQGPELLIRYENEEAVDDSQLPKDRFSAERLKGVDSTLKIQPAELGDSAVYLCASSLGVRSYGYTFGSGTRLTVV.